This paragraph reports one T cell receptor beta chain. Its antigen is still unknown. Sequencing used immunoSEQ multiplex PCR; TCRdb keeps in-frame clones, though not all of them. The table includes about 94,000 clones, more than 65% detected once. The entry originates in a study of Ad26.COV2.S vaccination and SARS-CoV-2 variants. General observations from the study: Measurements of TCR breadth and depth may have given underestimates of the total T cell responses. After vaccination, reports described spike-specific CD8+ and CD4+ T cell responses as showing substantial breadth. Those who received the vaccine showed greater spike-specific TCR breadth than those given placebo. Non-spike TCR breadth showed similarity between vaccine and placebo recipients.

The source material was peripheral blood, sampled after recovery from COVID-19. This receptor was taken from a human donor who had recovered from COVID-19.

The CDR3 reads CASSLRTSGRAGNTGELFF. DNA for the CDR3: TGTGCCAGCAGTTTAAGGACTAGCGGGAGGGCCGGGAACACCGGGGAGCTGTTTTTT. The chain joins TRBV27 to TRBJ2-2, with 15 bases identical to TRBD2. V was clipped by 2 bases and J by 1 base; unmatched bases: 5. The length of the CDR3 is 19 residues. Germline V CDR1 and CDR2: MNHEY, SMNVEV (reference sequence).